This T cell receptor (beta chain) is from a study of CD8+ T cells in alopecia areata. Study findings and constraints: TCR sharing was clearer in mice than between patients, perhaps partly owing to patient HLA diversity. Relative to normal scalp, lesional scalp, especially alopecia totalis/universalis, showed higher clonality.

cDNA reverse transcribed from extracted RNA served as the sequencing template. Using immunoSEQ multiplex PCR, the repertoire was profiled, and TCRdb retains in-frame clones only, with some absent. The sample lists about 100,000 clones; 45% to 70% were seen once. V lost 0 bases to trimming and J lost 5 bases, with 7 bases between them. The CDR3 runs 13 residues. Per germline, CDR1 SGHNT and CDR2 YENEEA. This clone was counted a single time. Its antigen is still unknown. The sample taken for sequencing was CD8+ T cells sorted from blood. The chain uses TRBV11-3 and TRBJ1-1; D uncertain. The TCR sequence derives from a human donor in good health. In nucleotides, the CDR3 is TGTGCCAGCAGCTTAGATACGGGGACTGAAGCTTTCTTT. It is translated as CASSLDTGTEAFF.